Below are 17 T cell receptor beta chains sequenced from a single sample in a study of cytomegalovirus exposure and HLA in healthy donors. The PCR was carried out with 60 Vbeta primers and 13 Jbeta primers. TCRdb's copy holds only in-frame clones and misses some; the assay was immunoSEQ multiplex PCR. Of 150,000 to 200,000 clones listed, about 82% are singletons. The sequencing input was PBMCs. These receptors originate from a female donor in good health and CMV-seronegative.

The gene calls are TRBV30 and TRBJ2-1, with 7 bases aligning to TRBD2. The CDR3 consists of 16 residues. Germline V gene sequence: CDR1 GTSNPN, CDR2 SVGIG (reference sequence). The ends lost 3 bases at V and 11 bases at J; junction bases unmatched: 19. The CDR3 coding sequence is TGTGCCTGGAGCATCCGAGGGTCAGGGAGGGGTAATCAGCAGTTCTTC. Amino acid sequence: CAWSIRGSGRGNQQFF.

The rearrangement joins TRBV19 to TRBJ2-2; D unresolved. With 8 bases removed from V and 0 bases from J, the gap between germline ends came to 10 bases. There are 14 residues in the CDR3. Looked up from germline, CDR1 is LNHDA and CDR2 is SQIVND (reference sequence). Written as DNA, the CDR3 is TGTGCCAGTGGGCAACATACGAACACCGGGGAGCTGTTTTTT. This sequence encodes CASGQHTNTGELFF.

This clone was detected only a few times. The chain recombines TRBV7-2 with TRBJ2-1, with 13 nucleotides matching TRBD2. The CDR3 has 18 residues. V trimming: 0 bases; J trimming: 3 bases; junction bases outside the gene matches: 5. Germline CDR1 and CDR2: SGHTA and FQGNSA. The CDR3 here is CASSLALLAGGLYNEQFF. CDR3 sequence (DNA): TGTGCCAGCAGCTTAGCCTTACTAGCGGGAGGGCTCTACAATGAGCAGTTCTTC.

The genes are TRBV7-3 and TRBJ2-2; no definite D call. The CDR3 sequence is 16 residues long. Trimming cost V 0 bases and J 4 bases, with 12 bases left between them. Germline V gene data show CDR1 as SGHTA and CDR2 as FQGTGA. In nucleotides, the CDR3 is TGTGCCAGCAGCTTAACTAGCCTTTCGGGCACCGGGGAGCTGTTTTTT. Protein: CASSLTSLSGTGELFF.

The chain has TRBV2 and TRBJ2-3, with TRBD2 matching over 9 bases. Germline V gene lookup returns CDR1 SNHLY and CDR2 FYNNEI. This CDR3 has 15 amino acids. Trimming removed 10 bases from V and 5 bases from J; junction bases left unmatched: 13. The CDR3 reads CAIGPGREGEDTQYF. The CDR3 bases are TGTGCCATCGGCCCGGGGCGGGAGGGGGAAGATACGCAGTATTTT.

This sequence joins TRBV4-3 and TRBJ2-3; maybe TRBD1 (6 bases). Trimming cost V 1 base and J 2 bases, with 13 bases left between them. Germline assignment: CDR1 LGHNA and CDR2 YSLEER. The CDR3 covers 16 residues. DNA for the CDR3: TGCGCCAGCAGCCAAGTGCTGGGGGCCCACACAGATACGCAGTATTTT. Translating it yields CASSQVLGAHTDTQYF.

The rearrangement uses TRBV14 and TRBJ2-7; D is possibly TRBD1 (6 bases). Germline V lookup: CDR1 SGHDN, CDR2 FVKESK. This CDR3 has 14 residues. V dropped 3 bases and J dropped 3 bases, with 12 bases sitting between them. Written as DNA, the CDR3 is TGTGCCAGCAGCCACCGGGACACCCACTACGAGCAGTACTTC. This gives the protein CASSHRDTHYEQYF.

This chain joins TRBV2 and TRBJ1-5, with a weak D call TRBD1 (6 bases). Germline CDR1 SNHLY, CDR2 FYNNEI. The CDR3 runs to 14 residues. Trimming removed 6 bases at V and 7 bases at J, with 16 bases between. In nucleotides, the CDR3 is TGTGCCAGCAGACGAGGACAGTCCGGACAGCCCCAGCATTTT. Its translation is CASRRGQSGQPQHF.

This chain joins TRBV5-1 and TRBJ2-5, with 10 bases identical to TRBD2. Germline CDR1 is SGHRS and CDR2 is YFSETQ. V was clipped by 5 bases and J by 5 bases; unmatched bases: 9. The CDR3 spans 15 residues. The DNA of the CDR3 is TGCGCCAGCAGTTCGAGCGGGGGGGCCCGTGAGACCCAGTACTTC. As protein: CASSSSGGARETQYF.

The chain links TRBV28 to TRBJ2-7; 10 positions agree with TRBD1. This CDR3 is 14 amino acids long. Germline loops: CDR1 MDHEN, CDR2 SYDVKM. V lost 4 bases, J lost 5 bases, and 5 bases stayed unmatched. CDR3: CASSWTGGNDEQYF. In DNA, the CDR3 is TGTGCCAGCAGTTGGACAGGGGGAAATGACGAGCAGTACTTC.

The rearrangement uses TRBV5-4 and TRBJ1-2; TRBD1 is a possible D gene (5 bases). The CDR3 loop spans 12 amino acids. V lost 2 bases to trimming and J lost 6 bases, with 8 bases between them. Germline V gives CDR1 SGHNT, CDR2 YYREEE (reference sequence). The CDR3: CASSFGGNGYTF. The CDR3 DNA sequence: TGTGCCAGCAGCTTCGGGGGGAATGGCTACACCTTC. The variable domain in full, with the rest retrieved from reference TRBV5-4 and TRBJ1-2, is ETGVTQSPTHLIKTRGQQVTLRCSSQSGHNTVSWYQQALGQGPQFIFQYYREEENGRGNFPPRFSGLQFPNYSSELNVNALELDDSALYLCASSFGGNGYTFGSGTRLTVV.

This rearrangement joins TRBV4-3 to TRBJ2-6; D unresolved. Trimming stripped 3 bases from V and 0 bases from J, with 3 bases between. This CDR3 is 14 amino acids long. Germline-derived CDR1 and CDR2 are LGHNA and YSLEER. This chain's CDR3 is CASSHVSGANVLTF. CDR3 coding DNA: TGCGCCAGCAGCCACGTCTCTGGGGCCAACGTCCTGACTTTC.

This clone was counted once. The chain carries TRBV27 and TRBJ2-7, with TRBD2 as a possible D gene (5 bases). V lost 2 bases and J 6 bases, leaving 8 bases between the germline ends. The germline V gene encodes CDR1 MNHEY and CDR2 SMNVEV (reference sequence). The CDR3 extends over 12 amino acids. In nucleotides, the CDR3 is TGTGCCAGCAGTTTAATTGGGAGCGAGCAGTACTTC. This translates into CASSLIGSEQYF.

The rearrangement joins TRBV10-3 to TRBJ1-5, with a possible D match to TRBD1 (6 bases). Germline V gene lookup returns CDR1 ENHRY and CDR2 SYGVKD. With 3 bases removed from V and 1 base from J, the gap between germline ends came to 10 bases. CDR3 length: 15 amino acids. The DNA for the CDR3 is TGTGCCATCAGTGAAGGGGGTATCAGCAATCAGCCCCAGCATTTT. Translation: CAISEGGISNQPQHF.

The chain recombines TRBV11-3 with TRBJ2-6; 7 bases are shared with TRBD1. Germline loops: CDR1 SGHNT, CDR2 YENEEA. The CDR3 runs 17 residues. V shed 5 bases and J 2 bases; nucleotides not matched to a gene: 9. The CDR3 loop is CASSPGQNKPGANVLTF. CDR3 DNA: TGTGCCAGCAGCCCGGGACAGAACAAACCTGGGGCCAACGTCCTGACTTTC.

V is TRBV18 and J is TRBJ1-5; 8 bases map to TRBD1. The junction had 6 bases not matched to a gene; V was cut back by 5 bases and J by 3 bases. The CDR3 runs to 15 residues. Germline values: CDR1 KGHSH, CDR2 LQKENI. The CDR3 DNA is TGTGCCAGCTCAGGACTGACAGGGGACAATCAGCCCCAGCATTTT. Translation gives CASSGLTGDNQPQHF.

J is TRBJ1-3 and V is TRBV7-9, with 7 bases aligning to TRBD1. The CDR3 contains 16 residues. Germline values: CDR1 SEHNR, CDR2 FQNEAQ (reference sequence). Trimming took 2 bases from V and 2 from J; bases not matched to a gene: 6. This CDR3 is CASSLNEQGTGNTIYF. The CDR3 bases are TGTGCCAGCAGCTTAAATGAACAGGGGACTGGAAACACCATATATTTT.